A single TCR beta chain is shown here with its context. This sample was taken from a study of blood T cell repertoires in COVID-19. Study information: The origin of the acute and convalescent COVID-19 samples was the United States, Italy and Spain. Sample material is recorded as cDNA or gDNA derived from T cells, B-cell-depleted T cells, or PBMCs.

Original processing methods: Reference gene primer amplification gave nucleated cell count estimates. Method: immunoSEQ multiplex PCR; TCRdb's copy keeps in-frame clones and lacks some. V, J and clone size reflect that table, while D and trimming were determined from the DNA. The sample yields about 85,000 clones, less than 85% seen once. Sequencing input: peripheral blood. The TCR sequence derives from a human donor in a cohort sampled during active COVID-19.

The CDR3 spells CASSIRRGATDTQYF. The CDR3 DNA sequence: TGTGCCAGTAGTATACGACGGGGGGCCACAGATACGCAGTATTTT. V gene TRBV19 combines with J gene TRBJ2-3; D perhaps matches TRBD2 (7 bases). V was trimmed by 2 bases and J by 2 bases, leaving 11 bases between them. The CDR3 spans 15 residues. Germline-derived CDR1 and CDR2 are LNHDA and SQIVND (reference sequence).